This T cell receptor beta chain was identified in a study of blood T cell repertoires in COVID-19. Turning to the study itself: The United States, Italy and Spain supplied acute and convalescent COVID-19 samples.

Using immunoSEQ multiplex PCR, the repertoire was profiled, and TCRdb retains in-frame clones only, with some absent. The repertoire holds about 180,000 clones, with about nine tenths as singletons. Material: peripheral blood. The receptor was derived from a woman in her 30s with acute or convalescent COVID-19.

In nucleotides, the CDR3 is TGTGCCAGCAGCTTGACTCCGGGACAGGGAAGCACAGATACGCAGTATTTT. Translated: CASSLTPGQGSTDTQYF. This chain joins TRBV5-6 and TRBJ2-3; 9 bases map to TRBD1. Germline V gene data show CDR1 as SGHDT and CDR2 as YYEEEE. V lost 1 base, J lost 0 bases, and 6 bases stayed unmatched. This CDR3 region has 17 residues.